Shown below are 23 T cell receptor beta chains from a single sample sequenced in a study of response to subunit inactivated influenza vaccine. Each CDR3 protein is one row after TCRdb ran MiXCR on the RT-PCR reads. The sample shows about 500,000 distinct CDR3 sequences, more than 7% of them seen only once. The sequenced sample was PBMCs from blood, obtained roughly 24 months after vaccination. These receptors were taken from a man between 45 and 75 years old who received an inactivated influenza vaccine.

The chain is built from TRBV12-3 or TRBV12-4 and TRBJ1-1; D is unclear. V was clipped by 4 bases and J by 4 bases, with 13 bases between them. The CDR3 sequence is 14 residues long. The CDR3 nucleotides read TGTGCCAGCAGTTCGGGCCCCTCGGTCACTGAAGCTTTCTTT. Protein sequence: CASSSGPSVTEAFF.

This clonotype was counted a few times. In DNA form, the CDR3 reads TGTGCCATCAGTGACCGGGCCCCGGACGGAGCTTTCTTT. Translating it yields CAISDRAPDGAFF. V is TRBV10-3 and J is TRBJ1-1, with D hard to call. The CDR3 spans 13 residues. V lost 3 bases and J lost 10, with 15 bases in between. CDR1 is ENHRY, CDR2 SYGVKD, per germline.

The sample holds a few counts of this clonotype. The CDR3 DNA sequence: TGTGCCACCGGTCCCTACCGCGAGACCCAGTACTTC. Translated, it gives CATGPYRETQYF. The gene calls are TRBV15 and TRBJ2-5; D gene uncertain. The CDR3 has 12 residues. Between the trimmed V and J ends, which lost 8 bases and 5 bases, there was a span of 12 bases. The V gene's germline CDR1 is LNHNV and CDR2 YYDKDF (reference sequence).

Only a few counts were recorded for this clonotype. The V and J genes are TRBV9 and TRBJ2-5; D is undetermined. The V gene's germline CDR1 is SGDLS and CDR2 YYNGEE. V was clipped by 1 base and J by 4 bases, with 8 bases between them. The length of the CDR3 is 13 residues. The CDR3 loop reads CASSVPGVETQYF. The CDR3 nucleotides are TGTGCCAGCAGCGTACCTGGGGTAGAGACCCAGTACTTC.

The rearrangement uses TRBV20-1 and TRBJ2-5, with 7 bases matching TRBD1. Germline V gene lookup returns CDR1 DFQATT and CDR2 SNEGSKA (reference sequence). There are 15 residues in the CDR3. V gave up 5 bases and J gave up 4 bases; unmatched junction bases: 13. CDR3 coding DNA: TGCAGTGCTTATAAGGGGGCGATCCAAAGAGAGACCCAGTACTTC. It encodes CSAYKGAIQRETQYF.

In this sample, this clonotype turned up many times. The J gene is TRBJ2-3, the V gene TRBV27; D is undetermined. The CDR3 extends over 13 amino acids. Deletions cut 7 bases from V and 6 bases from J, with 14 bases between. Germline-derived CDR1 and CDR2 are MNHEY and SMNVEV (reference sequence). CDR3 residues: CASKRPAADTQYF. The CDR3 nucleotides are TGTGCCAGCAAAAGGCCGGCGGCGGATACGCAGTATTTT.

V usage is TRBV7-2 and J usage is TRBJ2-1; the D is unclear. The CDR3 is made up of 14 amino acids. Trimming stripped 6 bases from V and 6 bases from J, with 15 bases between. Germline CDR1 and CDR2: SGHTA and FQGNSA. The CDR3 DNA sequence: TGTGCCAGCAGACCAGACCCGAATCTCAATGAGCAGTTCTTC. This encodes CASRPDPNLNEQFF.

This clonotype was detected ten times or more. The V and J genes are TRBV7-2 and TRBJ2-3; D is unresolved. The germline V and J ends were trimmed by 10 bases and 1 base, with 9 bases remaining between them. The CDR3 contains 12 residues. Germline CDR1 is SGHTA and CDR2 is FQGNSA. This CDR3 reads CATRLRTDTQYF. For the CDR3, the DNA is TGTGCCACACGACTTCGCACAGATACGCAGTATTTT.

V gene TRBV4-2 combines with J gene TRBJ2-3; possible D gene TRBD2, 6 bases. Looked up from germline, CDR1 is LGHNA and CDR2 is YNFKEQ. The CDR3 contains 16 residues. Between the trimmed V and J ends, which lost 4 bases and 2 bases, there was a span of 16 bases. The CDR3 region has the DNA TGTGCCAGCAGCCCCCACGCCCGGGGGATCACAGATACGCAGTATTTT. Its protein is CASSPHARGITDTQYF.

This clonotype was counted ten times or more. Germline is not matched at one junction end, which may reflect a read error. The J gene is TRBJ2-3, the V gene TRBV5-1; possible D gene TRBD2, 6 bases. CDR1 and CDR2 from the germline V gene are SGHRS and YFSETQ. The CDR3 sequence is 14 residues long. The CDR3 sequence: CASSPPGGTDTQYF. The CDR3 region has the DNA TGTGCCAGCAGTCCACCCGGAGGGACAGATACGCAGTATTTT.

This sequence joins TRBV7-3 and TRBJ1-5; D not certain. The germline V and J ends were trimmed by 5 bases and 2 bases, with 16 bases remaining between them. Per the germline V gene, CDR1 is SGHTA and CDR2 is FQGTGA. This CDR3 has 16 amino acids. The CDR3 DNA reads TGTGCCAGCAGCCCCGGACGGATAGGTGGCAATCAGCCCCAGCATTTT. Encoded protein: CASSPGRIGGNQPQHF.

This clonotype was counted only a few times. The chain uses TRBV20-1 and TRBJ2-2, with 7 nucleotides matching TRBD1. V lost 1 base and J lost 6; bases outside the gene matches: 8. CDR1 is DFQATT and CDR2 is SNEGSKA in the germline V gene (reference sequence). The length of the CDR3 is 15 residues. The CDR3 sequence: CSARGQGKGAGELFF. Here the CDR3 DNA reads TGCAGTGCTAGAGGACAGGGCAAAGGGGCCGGGGAGCTGTTTTTT.

This clonotype has only one observation. This chain connects TRBV27 to TRBJ2-6, with D perhaps matching TRBD2 (5 bases). CDR1 and CDR2 (germline): MNHEY, SMNVEV (reference sequence). Trimming took 4 bases from V and 0 from J, leaving 10 bases between them. The CDR3 loop spans 16 amino acids. The CDR3 sequence: CASSSPGSSGANVLTF. The CDR3 DNA reads TGTGCCAGCAGTTCGCCGGGGAGCTCTGGGGCCAACGTCCTGACTTTC.

V gene TRBV30 combines with J gene TRBJ1-1; unclear D gene. Looked up from germline, CDR1 is GTSNPN and CDR2 is SVGIG (reference sequence). The CDR3 runs to 14 residues. V was clipped by 4 bases and J by 2 bases, with 14 bases between them. DNA of the CDR3: TGTGCCTGGAAATGGAAGGGAATTAACACTGAAGCTTTCTTT. Residues: CAWKWKGINTEAFF.

This clonotype has only a few counts. The chain carries TRBV20-1 and TRBJ2-1; D is ambiguous. Trimming removed 0 bases at V and 1 base at J, with 10 bases between. This CDR3 contains 15 residues. CDR1 DFQATT and CDR2 SNEGSKA come from the germline V gene (reference sequence). CDR3 in amino acids: CSARDWAESYNEQFF. The CDR3 nucleotides are TGCAGTGCTAGAGATTGGGCGGAATCCTACAATGAGCAGTTCTTC.

In this sample, this clonotype turned up a few times. The chain employs TRBV7-2 and TRBJ1-6; 7 bases line up with TRBD1. With V trimmed by 4 bases and J by 9 bases, 3 bases remained unmatched. Germline lookup yields CDR1 SGHTA and CDR2 FQGNSA. CDR3 size: 13 residues. CDR3 nucleotides: TGTGCCAGCAGCTCGACAGGGTTTTCACCCCTCCACTTT. This sequence encodes CASSSTGFSPLHF.

The table lists this clonotype with many counts. V is TRBV29-1 and J is TRBJ2-5; perhaps TRBD2 as D (5 bases). CDR1 is SQVTM and CDR2 is ANQGSEA in the germline V gene. The CDR3 is 11 amino acids. Deletions cut 2 bases from V and 14 bases from J, with 15 bases between. In nucleotides, the CDR3 is TGCAGCGTTGAAAGGGCGGGTGGAAGATACTTC. Translating gives CSVERAGGRYF.

The chain combines TRBV29-1 with TRBJ2-1, with D hard to call. V was pared by 4 bases and J by 3 bases, with 13 bases between. The CDR3 covers 14 residues. CDR1 and CDR2 from the germline V gene are SQVTM and ANQGSEA. Here the CDR3 DNA reads TGCAGCGTTGTAATCCGCGGAAACTACAATGAGCAGTTCTTC. Encoded protein: CSVVIRGNYNEQFF.

There are a few counts of this clonotype. The CDR3 protein is CAIQDRNSNQPQHF. Written as DNA, the CDR3 is TGTGCCATCCAGGACAGAAATAGCAATCAGCCCCAGCATTTT. This chain uses TRBV27 with TRBJ1-5; perhaps TRBD1 as D (6 bases). The germline gives CDR1 MNHEY, CDR2 SMNVEV (reference sequence). Deletions cut 10 bases from V and 0 bases from J, with 13 bases between. The CDR3 loop spans 14 amino acids.

In this sample, this clonotype turned up a few times. V and J are TRBV6-1 and TRBJ2-7, with a tentative D call TRBD1 (5 bases). V dropped 7 bases and J dropped 2 bases, with 12 bases sitting between them. The germline V gene encodes CDR1 MNHNS and CDR2 SASEGT. The CDR3 contains 13 residues. CDR3 coding DNA: TGTGCCAGCACCTCGACAGCGACCTACGAGCAGTACTTC. It codes for CASTSTATYEQYF.

This clonotype was detected ten times or more. The genes are TRBV2 and TRBJ1-2, with 10 bases matching TRBD1. CDR1 and CDR2 (germline): SNHLY, FYNNEI. The trim removed 6 bases at V and 2 bases at J, leaving 6 bases unmatched. CDR3 length equals 15 residues. CDR3 in amino acids: CASRGTGDRNYGYTF. DNA for the CDR3: TGTGCCAGCAGGGGGACAGGGGACCGAAACTATGGCTACACCTTC. Variable domain in full (rest from reference TRBV2 and TRBJ1-2): EPEVTQTPSHQVTQMGQEVILRCVPISNHLYFYWYRQILGQKVEFLVSFYNNEISEKSEIFDDQFSVERPDGSNFTLKIRSTKLEDSAMYFCASRGTGDRNYGYTFGSGTRLTVV.

The CDR3 loop is CSASRRDRGEKLFF. The CDR3 nucleotides are TGCAGTGCTAGTCGCCGGGACAGGGGGGAAAAACTGTTTTTT. The chain uses TRBV20-1 and TRBJ1-4; TRBD1 aligns across 11 bases. CDR3 length: 14 residues. J lost 8 bases, V lost 3 bases, and 5 bases had no gene match. Germline lookup yields CDR1 DFQATT and CDR2 SNEGSKA (reference sequence).

This clonotype has a handful of counts. The J gene is TRBJ2-7, the V gene TRBV2; D perhaps matches TRBD2 (7 bases). From germline, CDR1 is SNHLY and CDR2 FYNNEI. V gave up 8 bases and J gave up 1 base, with 18 bases separating them. The CDR3 has 15 residues. CDR3 sequence reads: CASLTGRGLSYEQYF. DNA of the CDR3: TGTGCCAGCTTGACGGGGAGGGGGTTGTCCTACGAGCAGTACTTC.